This TCR beta chain appears in the sequencing data of a study of T-cell memory formation after mild COVID-19. Broader study findings: While clones contracting from day 15 to 85 were balanced between CD4 and CD8, later expanders leaned CD4+. Pre-infection memory showed some responding clones, and this suggested that cross-reactive memory joined.

TCRdb ran MiXCR on the 5' RACE reads and lists one entry per CDR3 protein. This table holds around 320,000 distinct CDR3 sequences, just under 20% found once. The CDR3 is 13 amino acids. Germline values: CDR1 SGHTA, CDR2 FQGTGA. V lost 8 bases, J lost 1 base, and 8 bases lay in between. As concerns this clonotype: The antigen remains undetermined.

The material sequenced was PBMCs or a T cell subset sorted from them (not recorded which). V and J are TRBV7-3 and TRBJ2-2; D gene unclear. The sequence came from a man between 18 and 29 years old who had mild COVID-19 (a few samples of this study predate the infection). Cell type and time point are not known. The CDR3 DNA follows: TGTGCCAGCGGCTGGGAGAACACCGGGGAGCTGTTTTTT. Translation: CASGWENTGELFF. The complete variable domain, with remaining parts taken from reference TRBV7-3 and TRBJ2-2, reads GAGVSQTPSNKVTEKGKYVELRCDPISGHTALYWYRQSLGQGPEFLIYFQGTGAADDSGLPNDRFFAVRPEGSVSTLKIQRTERGDSAVYLCASGWENTGELFFGEGSRLTVL.